Listed below are T cell receptor beta chains from one sample, sequenced in a study of T-cell reconstitution after alpha-beta-depleted transplantation in children. TCRdb re-analysed the PCR reads in MiXCR, keeping a single row per CDR3 protein. This table holds some 450,000 distinct CDR3 sequences, roughly two fifths found once. The source material was PBMCs, sampled before TCRalphabeta/CD19-depleted stem cell transplant. The origin of the receptors is a girl aged 2 to 9 with aplastic anemia, due to receive a stem cell transplant. Each CDR3 is given with its conserved first and last residue. Each record gives: clone size, D gene, V gene, J gene, CDR3 DNA, CDR3 protein. The D gene is left open where the match is weak. Only some rows state a clone size, as once, few, many or a class for expanded clones.

clone_size: .; d_call: .; v_call: TRBV5-5; j_call: TRBJ2-5; cdr3_nt: TGTGCCAGCAGCCTTTTTGCAGGGGATAATGGAGAGACCCAGTACTTC; cdr3_aa: CASSLFAGDNGETQYF
clone_size: many; d_call: .; v_call: TRBV29-1; j_call: TRBJ2-5; cdr3_nt: TGCAGCGTAACCGGGCCTCAGGCAGAGACCCAGTACTTC; cdr3_aa: CSVTGPQAETQYF
clone_size: .; d_call: .; v_call: TRBV30; j_call: TRBJ1-5; cdr3_nt: TGTGCCTGGAGTGTACCAACAGGGTCAAAAACAAATCAGCCCCAGCATTTT; cdr3_aa: CAWSVPTGSKTNQPQHF
clone_size: few; d_call: TRBD2; v_call: TRBV25-1; j_call: TRBJ2-1; cdr3_nt: TGTGCCAGCAGTGAGCCGGGACTAGCGGGAGCAGGCGACAATGAGCAGTTCTTC; cdr3_aa: CASSEPGLAGAGDNEQFF
clone_size: .; d_call: .; v_call: TRBV4-1; j_call: TRBJ2-7; cdr3_nt: TGCGCCAGCAGCCAAGTCGGCAGTTGGGAGCAGTACTTC; cdr3_aa: CASSQVGSWEQYF
clone_size: .; d_call: TRBD1; v_call: TRBV28; j_call: TRBJ2-7; cdr3_nt: TGTGCCAGCAGCTCCTGGACAGGAGCCTACGAGCAGTACTTC; cdr3_aa: CASSSWTGAYEQYF
clone_size: .; d_call: .; v_call: TRBV7-2; j_call: TRBJ2-1; cdr3_nt: TGTGCCAGCAGCTCAGACAGAGGGGGTTTCAATGAGCAGTTCTTC; cdr3_aa: CASSSDRGGFNEQFF
clone_size: many; d_call: TRBD1; v_call: TRBV7-6; j_call: TRBJ2-1; cdr3_nt: TGTGCCAGCAGCTTTCGTCCCCTAACAGGGGGCTACAATGAGCAGTTCTTC; cdr3_aa: CASSFRPLTGGYNEQFF
clone_size: .; d_call: .; v_call: TRBV18; j_call: TRBJ1-1; cdr3_nt: TGTGCCAGCTCACCAAACACAGATTTGAACACTGAAGCTTTCTTT; cdr3_aa: CASSPNTDLNTEAFF
clone_size: .; d_call: .; v_call: TRBV20-1; j_call: TRBJ2-7; cdr3_nt: TGCAGTGCTGGGGCTTTCTACGAGCAGTACTTC; cdr3_aa: CSAGAFYEQYF
clone_size: few; d_call: .; v_call: TRBV27; j_call: TRBJ2-7; cdr3_nt: TGTGCCAGCAGTGCAACAGGGTTCTACGAGCAGTACTTC; cdr3_aa: CASSATGFYEQYF
clone_size: .; d_call: TRBD2; v_call: TRBV9; j_call: TRBJ2-1; cdr3_nt: TGTGCCAGCACCGCCGGGGGGGAGGTAGTCAATGAGCAGTTCTTC; cdr3_aa: CASTAGGEVVNEQFF
clone_size: few; d_call: TRBD2; v_call: TRBV20-1; j_call: TRBJ2-7; cdr3_nt: TGCAGTGCCCAGCGGGACGGTTACGAGCAGTACTTC; cdr3_aa: CSAQRDGYEQYF
clone_size: few; d_call: .; v_call: TRBV6-5; j_call: TRBJ2-7; cdr3_nt: TGTGCCAGCAGCCCACGGTCAGAAACCTACGAGCAGTACTTC; cdr3_aa: CASSPRSETYEQYF
clone_size: .; d_call: TRBD1; v_call: TRBV20-1; j_call: TRBJ2-7; cdr3_nt: TGCAGTGCTAGAGAGGGGGACAGGGACTACGAGCAGTACTTC; cdr3_aa: CSAREGDRDYEQYF
clone_size: .; d_call: .; v_call: TRBV7-8; j_call: TRBJ1-2; cdr3_nt: TGTGCCAGCAGCTTAAGAAGGCAGGGTGACGAGGGCTACACCTTC; cdr3_aa: CASSLRRQGDEGYTF
clone_size: .; d_call: .; v_call: TRBV20-1; j_call: TRBJ1-2; cdr3_nt: TGCAGTGGGGGGGTAGGGGGGGAATATGGCTACACCTTC; cdr3_aa: CSGGVGGEYGYTF
clone_size: many; d_call: .; v_call: TRBV20-1; j_call: TRBJ1-4; cdr3_nt: TGCAGTGCGACGGACACCTCAACTAATGAAAAACTGTTTTTT; cdr3_aa: CSATDTSTNEKLFF
clone_size: .; d_call: TRBD2; v_call: TRBV7-3; j_call: TRBJ2-1; cdr3_nt: TGTGCCAGCAGCTTAGTACTAGCGGGGGCCCTCTCCTACAATGAGCAGTTCTTC; cdr3_aa: CASSLVLAGALSYNEQFF
clone_size: .; d_call: .; v_call: TRBV20-1; j_call: TRBJ1-1; cdr3_nt: TGCAGTGCCATGAAGACAGTTATGAACACTGAAGCTTTCTTT; cdr3_aa: CSAMKTVMNTEAFF
clone_size: .; d_call: .; v_call: TRBV5-5; j_call: TRBJ1-5; cdr3_nt: TGTGCCAGCAGCTTGGAACAGCCCCAGCATTTT; cdr3_aa: CASSLEQPQHF
clone_size: .; d_call: .; v_call: TRBV5-6; j_call: TRBJ1-1; cdr3_nt: TGTGCCAGCAGCTTGTTTAGTGGCACTGAAGCTTTCTTT; cdr3_aa: CASSLFSGTEAFF